One sample yielded the 20 T cell receptor beta chains listed below, sequenced in a study of blood T cells in healthy people across ages. The use of a sample-barcoded 5' primer and a J-beta primer mix characterized a second PCR of about 7 to 12 cycles. One entry per CDR3 protein results from TCRdb running MiXCR on the 5' RACE reads. This sample has 1.5 million to 2 million distinct CDR3 sequences, with roughly 28% found just once. The sample taken for sequencing was blood. The receptors were sampled from a woman between 25 and 40 years old in good health.

This clonotype was counted only a few times. This chain joins TRBV10-3 and TRBJ2-7; 7 nucleotides line up with TRBD2. The CDR3 runs to 13 residues. CDR1 ENHRY and CDR2 SYGVKD come from the germline V gene. V was clipped by 0 bases and J by 6 bases; unmatched bases: 2. The CDR3 nucleotides read TGTGCCATCAGTGAGTCGATAGCGGGCGAGCAGTACTTC. It translates to CAISESIAGEQYF.

As for this clonotype: At one end, the junction sequence differs from germline, possibly due to a read error. The V and J genes are TRBV5-1 and TRBJ2-5; D possibly corresponds to TRBD2 (5 bases). Germline V lookup: CDR1 SGHRS, CDR2 YFSETQ. This CDR3 contains 15 residues. CDR3 sequence: CAGSLVGEQQETQYF. The CDR3, as DNA: TGCGCCGGCAGCTTGGTTGGGGAGCAACAAGAGACCCAGTACTTC.

Ten or more counts support this clonotype. The chain carries TRBV29-1 and TRBJ2-1, with D perhaps TRBD2 (6 bases). The length of the CDR3 is 15 residues. V was cut by 2 bases and J by 8 bases, with 19 bases left in between. Germline CDR1 is SQVTM and CDR2 is ANQGSEA. The CDR3 nucleotides are TGCAGCGTTGAAATAGCGGCAGCCTCGGCGGATGAGCAGTTCTTC. Protein product: CSVEIAAASADEQFF.

This clonotype was seen just once. This chain uses TRBV9 with TRBJ1-1; a weak D match, TRBD1 (5 bases). Trimming removed 4 bases at V and 4 bases at J, with 11 bases between. This CDR3 is built from 13 residues. Germline V lookup: CDR1 SGDLS, CDR2 YYNGEE. CDR3 DNA: TGTGCCAGCAGCTTTGACAGTGGCACTGAAGCTTTCTTT. Translation gives CASSFDSGTEAFF.

There are a few counts of this clonotype. The chain combines TRBV6-2 or TRBV6-3 with TRBJ2-1; 7 nucleotides align to TRBD2. The CDR3 totals 13 residues. The germline gives CDR1 MNHEY, CDR2 SVGEGT. Trimming at V came to 8 bases and at J to 6 bases, leaving 7 bases not matched to a gene. In DNA form, the CDR3 reads TGTGCCAGCGCTGGCGGGAGTACCAATGAGCAGTTCTTC. The encoded protein is CASAGGSTNEQFF.

V is TRBV20-1 and J is TRBJ1-2; TRBD1 aligns across 7 bases. Germline CDR1 reads DFQATT; CDR2 reads SNEGSKA (reference sequence). The CDR3 is 13 residues long. Trimming took 3 bases from V and 7 from J; bases not matched to a gene: 8. The CDR3 spells CSARGDRAAGYTF. DNA of the CDR3: TGCAGTGCTAGGGGTGACAGGGCCGCTGGCTACACCTTC.

The V gene is TRBV10-3, the J gene TRBJ1-6; unclear D gene. CDR1 and CDR2 (germline): ENHRY, SYGVKD. The V and J ends lost 3 bases and 8 bases respectively, with 8 bases between them. The CDR3 length is 13 residues. This CDR3 reads CAISDVVDSPLHF. In DNA form, the CDR3 reads TGTGCCATCAGTGATGTTGTGGATTCACCCCTCCACTTT.

The chain recombines TRBV29-1 with TRBJ2-7; possibly TRBD1 for D (5 bases). The CDR3 runs to 12 residues. Trimming removed 5 bases at V and 7 bases at J, with 15 bases between. Germline CDR1 and CDR2: SQVTM and ANQGSEA. This chain's CDR3 is CSVSWGAEEQYF. CDR3 bases: TGCAGCGTTAGTTGGGGCGCGGAAGAGCAGTACTTC.

The sample holds a few counts of this clonotype. This chain joins TRBV5-1 and TRBJ1-2; 7 bases fit TRBD1. This CDR3 spans 14 amino acids. The germline gives CDR1 SGHRS, CDR2 YFSETQ. With V trimmed by 5 bases and J by 4 bases, 8 bases remained unmatched. The CDR3 sequence: CASRDAGTAYGYTF. CDR3 in DNA: TGCGCCAGCAGGGATGCCGGGACAGCCTATGGCTACACCTTC.

This rearrangement joins TRBV7-9 to TRBJ2-7; TRBD1 is a possible D gene (6 bases). Trimming shortened V by 0 bases and J by 4 bases, and 16 bases separated the two germline ends. Germline values: CDR1 SEHNR, CDR2 FQNEAQ (reference sequence). The CDR3 runs 16 residues. CDR3 in DNA: TGTGCCAGCAGCTTAGCGCTCGGCAGGGGAAGGTACGAGCAGTACTTC. This translates into CASSLALGRGRYEQYF.

This clonotype was seen a few times. The chain combines TRBV20-1 with TRBJ2-7; D may correspond to TRBD1 or TRBD2 (5 bases each). CDR1 and CDR2 from the germline V gene are DFQATT and SNEGSKA (reference sequence). V was clipped by 3 bases and J by 7 bases, with 19 bases between them. This CDR3 has 14 amino acids. The CDR3 nucleotides are TGCAGTGCTAGGTTCCCGGGACGAGATAAGGAGCAGTACTTC. Its protein product is CSARFPGRDKEQYF.

This chain joins TRBV10-3 and TRBJ1-5; D remains unclear. With 2 bases removed from V and 4 bases from J, the gap between germline ends came to 9 bases. CDR3 length: 14 amino acids. Per the germline V gene, CDR1 is ENHRY and CDR2 is SYGVKD. The chain's CDR3 is CAISEGQVNQPQHF. The CDR3 nucleotides read TGTGCCATCAGTGAGGGCCAGGTGAATCAGCCCCAGCATTTT.

The chain uses TRBV11-2 and TRBJ2-3; 7 nucleotides align to TRBD1. V lost 1 base and J lost 4; bases outside the gene matches: 8. Germline assignment: CDR1 SGHAT and CDR2 FQNNGV. This CDR3 is 16 amino acids long. CDR3 coding DNA: TGTGCCAGCAGCTTAGTAGGGGGCGCGTTTCCAGATACGCAGTATTTT. Translating gives CASSLVGGAFPDTQYF.

This clonotype has just a few counts. The CDR3 nucleotides are TGTGCCAGCAGCCGAGAGGGCAGGGCCCCCTACAATGAGCAGTTCTTC. This gives the protein CASSREGRAPYNEQFF. The chain joins TRBV7-2 to TRBJ2-1; either TRBD1 or TRBD2 may supply D (5 bases each). The CDR3 totals 16 residues. Germline loops: CDR1 SGHTA, CDR2 FQGNSA. The germline V and J ends were trimmed by 5 bases and 2 bases, with 16 bases remaining between them.

A remark on this clonotype: Given a much more abundant clone one base away, this may be a read error. The V call is TRBV7-8, the J call TRBJ2-7; maybe TRBD2 (5 bases). V lost 4 bases and J lost 5, with 12 bases in between. The length of the CDR3 is 13 residues. Germline V lookup: CDR1 SGHVS, CDR2 FQNEAQ. The CDR3 DNA follows: TGTGCCAGCAGCTCAGCTGTCGGGAACGAGCAGTACTTC. This gives the protein CASSSAVGNEQYF.

The chain combines TRBV5-1 with TRBJ2-7, with TRBD1 as a possible D gene (5 bases). This CDR3 spans 13 amino acids. V was trimmed by 4 bases and J by 4 bases, leaving 12 bases between them. Per germline, CDR1 SGHRS and CDR2 YFSETQ. The CDR3 nucleotides read TGCGCCAGCAGCACAATTGACAGATACGAGCAGTACTTC. Residues: CASSTIDRYEQYF.

This clonotype has ten or more counts. This chain links TRBV24-1 with TRBJ2-7, with D possibly matching TRBD2 (6 bases). This CDR3 is built from 13 residues. Trimming removed 7 bases at V and 6 bases at J, with 15 bases between. The germline V gene encodes CDR1 KGHDR and CDR2 SFDVKD. The CDR3 sequence is CATRESVGGEQYF. CDR3 sequence (DNA): TGTGCCACCAGAGAATCGGTGGGGGGCGAGCAGTACTTC.

This clonotype was detected only a few times. J is TRBJ2-1 and V is TRBV4-3; 9 bases line up with TRBD2. V shed 0 bases and J 5 bases; nucleotides not matched to a gene: 5. The germline V gene has CDR1 LGHNA and CDR2 YSLEER. There are 16 residues in the CDR3. CDR3 sequence (DNA): TGCGCCAGCAGCCAAGAGTGGCTAGCGGGGAACAATGAGCAGTTCTTC. The encoded protein is CASSQEWLAGNNEQFF.

The chain couples TRBV12-3 or TRBV12-4 to TRBJ1-2; TRBD1 might be the D (6 bases). This CDR3 has 13 residues. Trimming removed 5 bases from V and 7 bases from J, with 14 bases in between. CDR3 amino acids: CASSPSNRAGYTF. Here the CDR3 DNA reads TGTGCCAGCAGTCCGAGCAACAGGGCTGGCTACACCTTC.

This clonotype was observed a few times. This sequence joins TRBV3-1 and TRBJ2-1, with a weak D call TRBD1 (5 bases). CDR1 is LGHDT and CDR2 is YNNKEL in the germline V gene (reference sequence). The CDR3 extends over 16 amino acids. Trimming removed 0 bases at V and 3 bases at J, with 12 bases between. The CDR3 DNA follows: TGTGCCAGCAGCCAAGAGTTATCAGGGAACTACAATGAGCAGTTCTTC. This codes for CASSQELSGNYNEQFF.